Sequencing of this T cell receptor beta chain was carried out in a study of cytomegalovirus exposure and HLA in healthy donors. Overall study: There were fewer than 130 million unique TCR beta sequences, drawn from about 179 million T cells, in an earlier analysis.

About this clone itself: Its specificity is not known.

Study-wide points: Later, an analysis found that common viral pathogens appeared to be linked with several of the most significant clusters.

13 Jbeta primers and 60 Vbeta primers were used for the PCR. Produced via immunoSEQ multiplex PCR; TCRdb's table is partial and in-frame only. The table records around 150,000 clones, 70% to 80% of them present only once. V was trimmed by 4 bases and J by 3 bases, leaving 7 bases between them. The germline V gene has CDR1 SGDLS and CDR2 YYNGEE. CDR3 length equals 13 residues. This clonotype originated in a man between 18 and 29 years old in good health and CMV-seropositive. Sequenced: PBMCs. The rearrangement uses TRBV9 and TRBJ2-2; D call uncertain. CDR3 amino acids: CASSPGYTGELFF. CDR3 in DNA: TGTGCCAGCAGCCCCGGTTACACCGGGGAGCTGTTTTTT.